This TCR beta chain is from a study of cytomegalovirus exposure and HLA in healthy donors. The study's findings and limits: Specificity of a few CMV-associated chains for CMV antigens was verified in vitro. Cytomegalovirus-associated status was assigned to some 180 TCR beta chains.

The CDR3 is made up of 12 amino acids. Germline-derived CDR1 and CDR2 are MGHDK and SYGVNS. TCRdb's table, derived via immunoSEQ multiplex PCR, lists solely in-frame clones and lacks some. This sample has 150,000 to 200,000 clones; about 83% occur once, and the top ten carry more than 1.2%. Regarding this clone: Its matching antigen is unknown.

J is TRBJ2-5 and V is TRBV25-1; 10 bases align to TRBD1. The DNA end favors TRBJ2-7, so the J call may be wrong. The specimen was PBMCs. The receptor's source is a woman in her twenties or thirties in good health and CMV-seronegative. CDR3 in DNA: TGTGCCAGCAAGGGACAGGGGTACGAGCAGTACTTC. Translated, it gives CASKGQGYEQYF.